This paragraph covers one TCR beta chain sequence. CDR3 size: 15 residues. Trimming left V 2 bases short and J 2 bases short, with 13 bases between. In germline, CDR1 is PRHDT, CDR2 FYEKMQ (reference sequence). The record originates from a study of control samples from healthy donors and cancer patients. Measured with immunoSEQ multiplex PCR; TCRdb has only the in-frame clones, and not every one. The sample carries around 130,000 clones, 91% recorded once. This TCR was recovered from a man in his late teens or twenties in good health. This chain uses TRBV13 with TRBJ2-7; possibly TRBD1 for D (6 bases). What was sequenced was blood. CDR3 nucleotides: TGTGCCAGCAGCTTACGATATACAGGGCCCTACGAGCAGTACTTC. It specifies CASSLRYTGPYEQYF.